The clone carrying this T cell receptor beta chain was recorded many times. This sample is part of a study of neurological immune-mediated disorders. The CDR3 is made up of 15 amino acids. V lost 4 bases and J lost 7; bases outside the gene matches: 9. The making of cDNA relied on 5'RACE with 10-nucleotide random UMIs. Over 160 million TCR-beta sequences from 15-18 subjects came out of each sequencing run. From the 5' RACE reads, TCRdb called clonotypes with MiXCR, one entry per CDR3 protein. The table has approximately 36,000 distinct CDR3 sequences, roughly 15% seen once. V is TRBV12-3 or TRBV12-4 and J is TRBJ1-1; 10 nucleotides agree with TRBD1. The sequencing input was PBMCs. The receptor was isolated from a woman between 45 and 65 years old with HTLV-1-associated myelopathy (HAM/TSP). Here the CDR3 DNA reads TGTGCCAGCAGTTCCTCCGGGACAGGGGTGGGTGAAGCTTTCTTT. Translated: CASSSSGTGVGEAFF.